Presented here are 21 T cell receptor beta chains from one specimen sequenced in a study of blood T cell repertoires in COVID-19. Generated by immunoSEQ multiplex PCR, the TCRdb table keeps only in-frame clones and is missing some. Of about 130,000 clones in the sample, around nine tenths were seen once. The sample taken for sequencing was peripheral blood. These receptor sequences come from a woman aged 70 to 79 with COVID-19, enrolled during active disease.

The chain recombines TRBV7-3 with TRBJ1-1, with 7 bases aligning to TRBD1. Germline values: CDR1 SGHTA, CDR2 FQGTGA. The CDR3 has 15 amino acids. V was pared by 3 bases and J by 1 base, with 5 bases of the junction left unmatched. The CDR3 loop reads CASSFLGGGNTEAFF. The DNA for the CDR3 is TGTGCCAGCAGCTTTTTAGGGGGCGGGAACACTGAAGCTTTCTTT.

The chain recombines TRBV28 with TRBJ1-5; 11 bases are a match to TRBD1. In germline, CDR1 is MDHEN, CDR2 SYDVKM. This CDR3 is 17 amino acids long. The ends lost 5 bases at V and 6 bases at J; junction bases unmatched: 12. The CDR3 DNA reads as TGTGCCAGCAGTCGGGGAAGGACAGGGGGCGCGGGTCAGCCCCAGCATTTT. This encodes CASSRGRTGGAGQPQHF.

The rearrangement joins TRBV3-1 (or the pseudogene TRBV3-2) to TRBJ2-5, with 10 bases matching TRBD2. V lost 5 bases to trimming and J lost 1 base; unmatched junction nucleotides: 7. The germline gives CDR1 LGHDT, CDR2 YNNKEL (reference sequence). CDR3 length equals 16 residues. The CDR3 loop reads CASSVPSGGSQETQYF. The CDR3 DNA sequence: TGTGCCAGCAGCGTACCTAGCGGGGGATCCCAAGAGACCCAGTACTTC.

The count of this clone is one. CDR3 loop: CASSQGDSYNSPLHF. CDR3 in DNA: TGTGCCAGCTCACAGGGGGACTCCTATAATTCACCCCTCCACTTT. V is TRBV18 and J is TRBJ1-6, with D possibly matching TRBD1 (6 bases). CDR1 and CDR2 (germline): KGHSH, LQKENI. This CDR3 spans 15 amino acids. V lost 4 bases, J lost 0 bases, and 7 bases lay in between.

This chain links TRBV2 with TRBJ1-5; 9 nucleotides agree with TRBD1. Looked up from germline, CDR1 is SNHLY and CDR2 is FYNNEI. The ends lost 3 bases at V and 5 bases at J; junction bases unmatched: 2. The CDR3 sequence is 14 residues long. This CDR3 is CASSEDRGHQPQHF. For the CDR3, the DNA is TGTGCCAGCAGTGAGGACAGGGGACATCAGCCCCAGCATTTT. The full variable domain, its missing parts supplied by reference TRBV2 and TRBJ1-5, is EPEVTQTPSHQVTQMGQEVILRCVPISNHLYFYWYRQILGQKVEFLVSFYNNEISEKSEIFDDQFSVERPDGSNFTLKIRSTKLEDSAMYFCASSEDRGHQPQHFGDGTRLSIL.

The chain employs TRBV29-1 and TRBJ1-1; no definite D call. This CDR3 has 13 amino acids. V lost 4 bases and J lost 4, with 13 bases in between. The germline V gene has CDR1 SQVTM and CDR2 ANQGSEA. The CDR3 spells CSVGRGLGTEAFF. DNA of the CDR3: TGCAGCGTTGGCCGCGGATTGGGCACTGAAGCTTTCTTT.

The gene calls are TRBV3-1 (or the pseudogene TRBV3-2) and TRBJ1-6; D ambiguous. Germline CDR1 reads LGHDT; CDR2 reads YNNKEL (reference sequence). Trimming pared 0 bases from V and 9 bases from J, leaving 18 bases between. This CDR3 region has 17 residues. CDR3 amino acids: CASSQDLQFLGSSPLHF. CDR3 sequence (DNA): TGTGCCAGCAGCCAAGATCTACAATTCCTCGGGAGTTCACCCCTCCACTTT.

This sequence joins TRBV4-2 and TRBJ1-4; unclear D gene. Trimming left V 2 bases short and J 2 bases short, with 6 bases between. Germline V gives CDR1 LGHNA, CDR2 YNFKEQ. The CDR3 has 14 residues. CDR3: CASSQTGTNEKLFF. The CDR3, as DNA: TGTGCCAGCAGCCAAACGGGGACTAATGAAAAACTGTTTTTT.

V is TRBV7-2 and J is TRBJ1-2; D call uncertain. There are 15 residues in the CDR3. Trimming removed 7 bases at V and 4 bases at J, with 19 bases between. Germline V CDR1 and CDR2: SGHTA, FQGNSA. The CDR3 spells CASTTPPEGIYGYTF. The CDR3 DNA reads as TGTGCCAGCACCACCCCCCCCGAGGGTATCTATGGCTACACCTTC.

V usage is TRBV2 and J usage is TRBJ2-2; 7 positions match TRBD2. The CDR3 totals 15 residues. Trimming cost V 4 bases and J 6 bases; bases outside gene matches: 8. Germline V lookup: CDR1 SNHLY, CDR2 FYNNEI. The CDR3 DNA reads TGTGCCAGCAGTGCGACTAGCTATGGCGCCGGGGAGCTGTTTTTT. Protein sequence: CASSATSYGAGELFF.

The chain carries TRBV5-1 and TRBJ2-2; 10 bases match TRBD2. Germline V lookup: CDR1 SGHRS, CDR2 YFSETQ. The CDR3 has 18 amino acids. Trimming cost V 2 bases and J 0 bases; bases outside gene matches: 7. CDR3 residues: CASSLDSGGTANTGELFF. DNA for the CDR3: TGCGCCAGCAGCTTAGATAGCGGGGGGACGGCGAACACCGGGGAGCTGTTTTTT.

The rearrangement links TRBV5-1 to TRBJ2-1, with 9 bases lining up with TRBD2. The V segment lost 2 bases and the J segment 5 bases; nucleotides outside the gene matches: 8. The CDR3 is made up of 16 amino acids. Germline V gene lookup returns CDR1 SGHRS and CDR2 YFSETQ. The CDR3 sequence is CASSFMRGGFHNEQFF. The DNA of the CDR3 is TGCGCCAGCAGCTTTATGCGGGGGGGCTTCCACAATGAGCAGTTCTTC.

The V call is TRBV28, the J call TRBJ2-7, with 10 bases that match TRBD1. CDR3 size: 17 residues. The junction had 15 bases not matched to a gene; V was cut back by 5 bases and J by 5 bases. Germline CDR1 reads MDHEN; CDR2 reads SYDVKM. CDR3 coding DNA: TGTGCCAGCAGTCAACTCACGCCCGGGACAGGGGTACACGAGCAGTACTTC. It yields the protein CASSQLTPGTGVHEQYF.

The rearrangement joins TRBV4-2 to TRBJ2-7, with 10 bases aligning to TRBD1. V trimming: 4 bases; J trimming: 7 bases; junction bases outside the gene matches: 10. The CDR3 consists of 15 residues. Per germline, CDR1 LGHNA and CDR2 YNFKEQ. Here the CDR3 DNA reads TGTGCCAGCAGCCCCGAGACAGGGGGCGTCGGGGAGCAGTACTTC. This gives the protein CASSPETGGVGEQYF.

V and J are TRBV23-1 and TRBJ1-2; 7 bases agree with TRBD1. TRBV23-1 is an ORF, and what it does is uncertain. V shed 1 base and J 1 base; nucleotides not matched to a gene: 12. This CDR3 has 18 residues. CDR3 bases: TGCGCCAGCAGTCAATTAAGGGACAGACGCATTAGTAACTATGGCTACACCTTC. Translating it yields CASSQLRDRRISNYGYTF.

The rearrangement links TRBV28 to TRBJ2-7; the D gene is possibly TRBD2 (6 bases). The length of the CDR3 is 19 residues. Germline V gene sequence: CDR1 MDHEN, CDR2 SYDVKM. V was clipped by 5 bases and J by 2 bases, with 28 bases between them. The CDR3 region has the DNA TGTGCCAGCAGTCTAACCCTGGGAGGCGGCTTGTTATCCCCCTACGAGCAGTACTTC. The encoded protein is CASSLTLGGGLLSPYEQYF.

This chain connects TRBV2 to TRBJ2-4; D may be TRBD1 (5 bases). The length of the CDR3 is 14 residues. V dropped 7 bases and J dropped 7 bases, with 17 bases sitting between them. Germline V gives CDR1 SNHLY, CDR2 FYNNEI. Here the CDR3 reads CASKTDSFLNIQYF. Here the CDR3 DNA reads TGTGCCAGCAAAACCGACAGCTTTCTTAACATTCAGTACTTC.

V is TRBV3-1 (or the pseudogene TRBV3-2) and J is TRBJ1-6; the D gene is possibly TRBD1 (5 bases). The CDR3 spans 15 residues. Trimming left V 7 bases short and J 5 bases short, with 15 bases between. CDR1 and CDR2 (germline): LGHDT, YNNKEL (reference sequence). CDR3 residues: CASTDSGRDNSPLHF. The CDR3 region has the DNA TGTGCCAGCACGGACTCAGGGAGGGATAATTCACCCCTCCACTTT.

The chain is built from TRBV28 and TRBJ2-7; 9 nucleotides match TRBD1. The CDR3 length is 15 residues. V was clipped by 3 bases and J by 7 bases; unmatched bases: 10. CDR1 is MDHEN, CDR2 SYDVKM, per germline. CDR3 DNA: TGTGCCAGCAGTTTTAGGGACAGGGAGATGTGGGAGCAGTACTTC. Amino acid sequence: CASSFRDREMWEQYF.

The chain recombines TRBV7-2 with TRBJ2-3; D gene uncertain. Germline V gene lookup returns CDR1 SGHTA and CDR2 FQGNSA. This CDR3 has 13 residues. Deletions cut 3 bases from V and 5 bases from J, with 9 bases between. The CDR3 DNA follows: TGTGCCAGCAGCTTGATTTTCGGAGATACGCAGTATTTT. Protein product: CASSLIFGDTQYF.

V is TRBV4-2 and J is TRBJ1-4, with a tentative D call TRBD1 (5 bases). The CDR3 runs 15 residues. V was shortened by 0 bases and J by 6 bases, with 11 bases between the two germline ends. Germline assignment: CDR1 LGHNA and CDR2 YNFKEQ. The CDR3 is CASSQDQGDYEKLFF. The CDR3 nucleotides read TGTGCCAGCAGCCAAGACCAGGGCGATTATGAAAAACTGTTTTTT.